Following are 22 T cell receptor beta chains from one sample sequenced in a study of PD-1 blockade in classical Hodgkin lymphoma. Generated by immunoSEQ multiplex PCR, the TCRdb table keeps only in-frame clones and is missing some. This repertoire shows about 27,000 clones, about 74% found once; its top ten account for over 2%. All the patients suffered relapse after autologous stem cell transplantation, and brentuximab vedotin exposure differed. From thawed PBMCs, CD4+ T cells were purified using magnetic negative selection. The sequences come from CD4+ T cells from blood, collected at baseline. Receptors were obtained from a human donor with classical Hodgkin lymphoma.

The chain joins TRBV7-2 to TRBJ2-5; the match to TRBD1 covers 10 bases. The CDR3 consists of 16 residues. The V segment lost 1 base and the J segment 5 bases; nucleotides outside the gene matches: 7. Germline CDR1 SGHTA, CDR2 FQGNSA. CDR3 DNA sequence: TGTGCCAGCAGCTTAGTTCCGGGACAGGGGATGGAGACCCAGTACTTC. As protein: CASSLVPGQGMETQYF.

This clone occurred a few times. This chain connects TRBV11-2 to TRBJ1-2; D is undetermined. Trimming shortened V by 0 bases and J by 0 bases, and 5 bases separated the two germline ends. The CDR3 extends over 14 amino acids. Germline V gene sequence: CDR1 SGHAT, CDR2 FQNNGV. As DNA, the CDR3 is TGTGCCAGCAGCTTAGATACCTCTAACTATGGCTACACCTTC. Translation: CASSLDTSNYGYTF. The entire variable domain, with the rest obtained from reference TRBV11-2 and TRBJ1-2, is as follows: EAGVAQSPRYKIIEKRQSVAFWCNPISGHATLYWYQQILGQGPKLLIQFQNNGVVDDSQLPKDRFSAERLKGVDSTLKIQPAKLEDSAVYLCASSLDTSNYGYTFGSGTRLTVV.

The chain combines TRBV4-3 with TRBJ2-7; D unclear. Germline CDR1 reads LGHNA; CDR2 reads YSLEER. V was shortened by 1 base and J by 3 bases, with 7 bases between the two germline ends. This CDR3 spans 13 amino acids. This chain's CDR3 is CASSQVVGYEQYF. Here the CDR3 DNA reads TGCGCCAGCAGCCAAGTGGTGGGCTACGAGCAGTACTTC.

The J gene is TRBJ2-7, the V gene TRBV19; 13 nucleotides match TRBD2. V was clipped by 5 bases and J by 4 bases; unmatched bases: 2. The CDR3 totals 14 residues. Germline CDR1 reads LNHDA; CDR2 reads SQIVND (reference sequence). The CDR3 DNA sequence: TGTGCCAGTAGTGCACTAGCGGGGGGGTACGAGCAGTACTTC. This gives the protein CASSALAGGYEQYF.

The chain links TRBV5-6 to TRBJ1-4; D may be TRBD1 (5 bases). Germline values: CDR1 SGHDT, CDR2 YYEEEE. This CDR3 spans 15 amino acids. Trimming stripped 0 bases from V and 8 bases from J, with 14 bases between. This CDR3 reads CASSLGQPSLEKLFF. CDR3 coding DNA: TGTGCCAGCAGCTTGGGACAGCCGTCATTAGAAAAACTGTTTTTT.

The chain carries TRBV19 and TRBJ2-5, with D maybe TRBD1 (6 bases). The CDR3 is 16 residues long. CDR1 is LNHDA, CDR2 SQIVND, per germline (reference sequence). V lost 2 bases to trimming and J lost 3 bases, with 16 bases between them. The CDR3 region has the DNA TGTGCCAGTAGTATAATACCGGGACAATCAAAAGAGACCCAGTACTTC. This codes for CASSIIPGQSKETQYF.

The CDR3 coding sequence is TGTGCCATCAGTGAGTGGGGACAGGGGCCAGATACGCAGTATTTT. This codes for CAISEWGQGPDTQYF. The rearrangement uses TRBV10-3 and TRBJ2-3; the match to TRBD1 covers 10 bases. This CDR3 is built from 15 residues. Germline CDR1 is ENHRY and CDR2 is SYGVKD. The V segment lost 1 base and the J segment 4 bases; nucleotides outside the gene matches: 2.

This clone is labeled medium-sized. The CDR3 protein is CASSLAGYGYTF. CDR3 DNA: TGTGCCAGCAGCTTAGCGGGTTATGGCTACACCTTC. The chain employs TRBV7-9 and TRBJ1-2; D call uncertain. There are 12 residues in the CDR3. Germline loops: CDR1 SEHNR, CDR2 FQNEAQ (reference sequence). V was pared by 0 bases and J by 5 bases, with 4 bases between.

J is TRBJ1-5 and V is TRBV2; D is perhaps TRBD1 (6 bases). This CDR3 comprises 15 residues. The ends were cut back, 5 bases at V and 2 bases at J, with 13 bases in the middle. Germline values: CDR1 SNHLY, CDR2 FYNNEI. Written as DNA, the CDR3 is TGTGCCAGCAGTCCTCAGGGGTGGGGCAATCAGCCCCAGCATTTT. This encodes CASSPQGWGNQPQHF.

The chain links TRBV11-3 to TRBJ2-1, with D unclear. The CDR3 has 14 amino acids. V lost 3 bases to trimming and J lost 5 bases, with 11 bases between them. Germline V gene lookup returns CDR1 SGHNT and CDR2 YENEEA. In DNA form, the CDR3 reads TGTGCCAGCAGCTTCGGTCCTCCGGACAATGAGCAGTTCTTC. Its translation is CASSFGPPDNEQFF. The full variable domain, with the rest looked up from reference TRBV11-3 and TRBJ2-1, is EAGVVQSPRYKIIEKKQPVAFWCNPISGHNTLYWYLQNLGQGPELLIRYENEEAVDDSQLPKDRFSAERLKGVDSTLKIQPAELGDSAVYLCASSFGPPDNEQFFGPGTRLTVL.

In this sample, this clone turned up once. The chain is built from TRBV7-3 and TRBJ2-1, with TRBD2 matching 11 bases. CDR3 size: 16 residues. V lost 4 bases and J lost 2; bases outside the gene matches: 4. Germline loops: CDR1 SGHTA, CDR2 FQGTGA. CDR3 residues: CASSSSSGGAYNEQFF. The CDR3 nucleotides read TGTGCCAGCAGCTCAAGTAGCGGGGGGGCCTACAATGAGCAGTTCTTC.

The rearrangement links TRBV27 to TRBJ2-7, with 7 bases lining up with TRBD2. This CDR3 region has 14 residues. Germline-derived CDR1 and CDR2 are MNHEY and SMNVEV (reference sequence). Unmatched junction bases numbered 2, after V lost 3 bases and J lost 0 bases. This CDR3 is CASSLGGTSYEQYF. The CDR3 DNA is TGTGCCAGCAGTTTGGGGGGGACCTCCTACGAGCAGTACTTC.

V usage is TRBV18 and J usage is TRBJ1-4; D may be TRBD1 (5 bases). Germline V gene data show CDR1 as KGHSH and CDR2 as LQKENI. V shed 1 base and J shed 8 bases, with 17 bases lying between them. This CDR3 comprises 16 residues. The CDR3 coding sequence is TGTGCCAGCTCACCACTTCCGGGGCGCACGGGGGAAAAACTGTTTTTT. This gives the protein CASSPLPGRTGEKLFF.

About this clone: Germline is not matched at one junction end, which may reflect a read error. The chain recombines TRBV7-9 with TRBJ2-1, with a possible D match to TRBD1 (6 bases). This CDR3 region has 16 residues. CDR1 and CDR2 from the germline V gene are SEHNR and FQNEAQ (reference sequence). CDR3 protein: CASSILLGASHNEQFF. CDR3 sequence (DNA): TGTGCCAGCAGCATCCTGTTGGGGGCCTCCCACAATGAGCAGTTCTTC.

This clone occurred once. The V and J genes are TRBV9 and TRBJ2-2, with D tentatively TRBD1 or TRBD2 (6 bases each). V dropped 3 bases and J dropped 5 bases, with 14 bases sitting between them. The germline V gene has CDR1 SGDLS and CDR2 YYNGEE. The CDR3 covers 15 residues. The CDR3 nucleotides are TGTGCCAGCAGCGGAAAGGGGGGCCGAACCGGGGAGCTGTTTTTT. Residues: CASSGKGGRTGELFF.

This chain links TRBV10-2 with TRBJ2-3; D might be TRBD2 (5 bases). From germline, CDR1 is WSHSY and CDR2 SAAADI. The CDR3 is made up of 14 amino acids. Trimming took off 7 bases at V and 0 bases at J, with 11 bases between the two ends. The CDR3 DNA sequence: TGCGCCAGCAAGGCGGGTTATAGCACAGATACGCAGTATTTT. It is translated as CASKAGYSTDTQYF.

The chain combines TRBV30 with TRBJ1-2, with D unresolved. Germline V gives CDR1 GTSNPN, CDR2 SVGIG (reference sequence). V was shortened by 5 bases and J by 1 base, with 8 bases between the two germline ends. The CDR3 has 12 amino acids. CDR3 sequence (DNA): TGTGCCTGGGCCAGAGTTAACTATGGCTACACCTTC. Its translation: CAWARVNYGYTF.

The genes are TRBV28 and TRBJ1-2; D uncertain. V dropped 6 bases and J dropped 1 base, with 12 bases sitting between them. Germline V gene lookup returns CDR1 MDHEN and CDR2 SYDVKM. CDR3 length: 14 residues. CDR3 amino acids: CASSRGRINYGYTF. The CDR3 DNA sequence: TGTGCCAGCAGCCGAGGACGGATTAACTATGGCTACACCTTC.

The V and J genes are TRBV15 and TRBJ2-7; no firm D call. CDR1 and CDR2 (germline): LNHNV, YYDKDF (reference sequence). The CDR3 runs to 13 residues. V gave up 4 bases and J gave up 2 bases, with 9 bases separating them. DNA for the CDR3: TGTGCCACCAGCAAGGGTATCACCTACGAGCAGTACTTC. As protein: CATSKGITYEQYF.

The chain couples TRBV7-2 to TRBJ2-7; D unresolved. V lost 4 bases, J lost 3 bases, and 4 bases lay in between. This CDR3 has 11 amino acids. Germline V lookup: CDR1 SGHTA, CDR2 FQGNSA. CDR3 coding DNA: TGTGCCAGCAGCTACAACTACGAGCAGTACTTC. This gives the protein CASSYNYEQYF. Based on the CDR3 plus reference TRBV7-2 and TRBJ2-7, the full variable domain is GAGVSQSPSNKVTEKGKDVELRCDPISGHTALYWYRQSLGQGLEFLIYFQGNSAPDKSGLPSDRFSAERTGGSVSTLTIQRTQQEDSAVYLCASSYNYEQYFGPGTRLTVT.

J is TRBJ1-5 and V is TRBV5-4, with D maybe TRBD1 (5 bases). V was pared by 0 bases and J by 9 bases, with 10 bases between. This CDR3 region has 13 residues. Per the germline V gene, CDR1 is SGHNT and CDR2 is YYREEE (reference sequence). As DNA, the CDR3 is TGTGCCAGCAGCTTGGAGGGGCTTCGGCCCCAGCATTTT. Its protein is CASSLEGLRPQHF.

This clone was observed once. The chain couples TRBV28 to TRBJ1-1; D possibly corresponds to TRBD1 (5 bases). Germline V CDR1 and CDR2: MDHEN, SYDVKM. Trimming cost V 2 bases and J 11 bases, with 12 bases left between them. The CDR3 loop spans 12 amino acids. DNA of the CDR3: TGTGCCAGCAGTTTAAGGGGCTGGTTGGCTTTCTTT. The encoded protein is CASSLRGWLAFF. The full variable domain, its missing parts supplied by reference TRBV28 and TRBJ1-1, is DVKVTQSSRYLVKRTGEKVFLECVQDMDHENMFWYRQDPGLGLRLIYFSYDVKMKEKGDIPEGYSVSREKKERFSLILESASTNQTSMYLCASSLRGWLAFFGQGTRLTVV.